The clone carrying this T cell receptor beta chain was recorded a few times. The sample originates from a study of shared clonotypes between healthy human individuals. With 0 bases clipped from V and 5 bases from J, the junction kept 8 bases outside the gene matches. CDR1 and CDR2 from the germline V gene are LNHDA and SQIVND (reference sequence). The CDR3 is 17 amino acids. Here immunoSEQ multiplex PCR was the method, and the copy in TCRdb shows in-frame clones only, minus some. Of about 1 million clones listed, about 80% were seen once; the top ten hold 1.2% to 1.5%. The sequenced sample consisted of memory CD4+ T cells sorted from blood. Sample subset: CD45RA-negative fraction. V and J are TRBV19 and TRBJ2-4; 9 nucleotides align to TRBD1. This sequence was found in a man aged 18 to 30 in good health. Here the CDR3 reads CASSIDSGQGGQNIQYF. The CDR3 DNA reads TGTGCCAGTAGTATAGATTCGGGACAGGGAGGCCAAAACATTCAGTACTTC.